This TCR beta chain came from a study of blood T cell repertoires in COVID-19. Study in general: COVID-19 samples collected from the United States, Italy and Spain covered acute and convalescent phases. PBMCs, B-cell-depleted T cells, or T cells were the source of the cDNA or gDNA that made up the material.

As originally analysed: Estimates of nucleated cell counts were drawn from the amplification of reference gene primers. The assay was immunoSEQ multiplex PCR, and TCRdb's table has in-frame clones only and misses some. From that table come the V and J calls and clone size; the DNA was used to work out D and trimming. The sample yields 30,000 to 35,000 clones, approximately 80% seen once. V lost 6 bases and J lost 9; bases outside the gene matches: 10. The CDR3 has 15 residues. Germline CDR1 MRHNA, CDR2 SNTAGT. Source material: peripheral blood. This sequence joins TRBV6-4 and TRBJ2-1; 11 bases match TRBD2. The clonotype was recovered from a man older than 75 with acute or convalescent COVID-19. The CDR3 region is CASSFLAGGILEQFF. The CDR3 nucleotides read TGTGCCAGCAGCTTCCTAGCGGGGGGAATTCTTGAGCAGTTCTTC.